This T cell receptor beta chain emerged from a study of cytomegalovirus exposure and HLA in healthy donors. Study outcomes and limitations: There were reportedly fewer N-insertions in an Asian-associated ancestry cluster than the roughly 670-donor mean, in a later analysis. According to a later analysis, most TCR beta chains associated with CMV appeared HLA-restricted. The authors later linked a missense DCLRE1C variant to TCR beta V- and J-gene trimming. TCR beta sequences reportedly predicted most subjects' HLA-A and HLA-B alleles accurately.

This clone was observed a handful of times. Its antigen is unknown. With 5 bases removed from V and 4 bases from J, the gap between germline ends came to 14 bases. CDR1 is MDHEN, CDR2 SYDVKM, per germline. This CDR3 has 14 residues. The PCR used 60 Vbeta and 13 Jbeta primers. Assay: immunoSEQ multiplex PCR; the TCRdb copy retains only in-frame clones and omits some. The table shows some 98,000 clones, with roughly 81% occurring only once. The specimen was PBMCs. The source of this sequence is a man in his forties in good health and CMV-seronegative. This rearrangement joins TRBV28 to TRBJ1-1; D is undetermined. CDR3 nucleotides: TGTGCCAGCAGTCCCCCGACTCACGCCACTGAAGCTTTCTTT. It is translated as CASSPPTHATEAFF.